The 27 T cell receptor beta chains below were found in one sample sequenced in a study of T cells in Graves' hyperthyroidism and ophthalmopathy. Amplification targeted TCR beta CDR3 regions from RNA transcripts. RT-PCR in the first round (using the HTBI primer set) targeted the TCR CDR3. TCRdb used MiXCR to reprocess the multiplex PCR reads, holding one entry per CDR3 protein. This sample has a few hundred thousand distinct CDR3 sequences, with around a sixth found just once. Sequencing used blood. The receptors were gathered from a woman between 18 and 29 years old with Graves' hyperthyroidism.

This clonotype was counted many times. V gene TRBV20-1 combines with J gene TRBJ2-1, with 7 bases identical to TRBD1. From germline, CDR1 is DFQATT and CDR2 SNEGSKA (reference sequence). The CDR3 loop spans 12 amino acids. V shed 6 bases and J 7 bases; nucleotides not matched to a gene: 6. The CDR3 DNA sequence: TGCAGTGCCCCGGGACAGACGAATGAGCAGTTCTTC. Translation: CSAPGQTNEQFF.

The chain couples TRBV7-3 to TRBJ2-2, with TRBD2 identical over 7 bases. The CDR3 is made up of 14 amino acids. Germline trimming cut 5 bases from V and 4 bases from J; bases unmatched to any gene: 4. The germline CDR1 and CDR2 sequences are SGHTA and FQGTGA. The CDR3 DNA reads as TGTGCCAGCAGCCCAGGCGGGGGCACCGGGGAGCTGTTTTTT. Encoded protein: CASSPGGGTGELFF. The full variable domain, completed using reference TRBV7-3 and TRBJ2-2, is GAGVSQTPSNKVTEKGKYVELRCDPISGHTALYWYRQSLGQGPEFLIYFQGTGAADDSGLPNDRFFAVRPEGSVSTLKIQRTERGDSAVYLCASSPGGGTGELFFGEGSRLTVL.

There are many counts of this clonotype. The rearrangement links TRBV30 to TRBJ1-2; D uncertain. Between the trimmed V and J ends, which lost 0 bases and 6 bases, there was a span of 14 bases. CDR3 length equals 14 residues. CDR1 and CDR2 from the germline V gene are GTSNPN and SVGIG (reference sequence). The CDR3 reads CAWSVPPVADGYTF. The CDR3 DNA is TGTGCCTGGAGTGTCCCGCCTGTGGCTGATGGCTACACCTTC.

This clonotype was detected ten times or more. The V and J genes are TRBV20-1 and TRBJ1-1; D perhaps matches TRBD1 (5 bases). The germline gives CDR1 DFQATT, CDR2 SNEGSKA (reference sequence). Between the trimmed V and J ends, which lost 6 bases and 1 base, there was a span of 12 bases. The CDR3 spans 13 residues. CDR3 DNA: TGCAGTGCCCGTCCAGGGTGGAACACTGAAGCTTTCTTT. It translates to CSARPGWNTEAFF.

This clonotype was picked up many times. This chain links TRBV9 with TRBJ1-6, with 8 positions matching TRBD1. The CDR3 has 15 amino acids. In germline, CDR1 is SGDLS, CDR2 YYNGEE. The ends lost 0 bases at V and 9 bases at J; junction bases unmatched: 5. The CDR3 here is CASSVEDRAASPLHF. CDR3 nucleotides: TGTGCCAGCAGCGTAGAGGACAGGGCGGCTTCACCCCTCCACTTT.

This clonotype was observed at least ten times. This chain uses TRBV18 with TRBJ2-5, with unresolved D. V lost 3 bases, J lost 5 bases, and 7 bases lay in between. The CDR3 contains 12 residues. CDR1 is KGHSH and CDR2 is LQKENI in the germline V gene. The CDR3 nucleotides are TGTGCCAGCTCACCCGGTCAGGAGACCCAGTACTTC. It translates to CASSPGQETQYF.

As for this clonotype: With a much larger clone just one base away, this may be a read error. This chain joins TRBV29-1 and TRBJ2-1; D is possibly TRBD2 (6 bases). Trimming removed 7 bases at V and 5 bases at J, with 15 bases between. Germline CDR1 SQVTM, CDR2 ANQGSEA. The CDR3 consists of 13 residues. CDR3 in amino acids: CSADGGPDNEQFF. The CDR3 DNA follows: TGCAGCGCTGACGGAGGGCCTGACAATGAGCAGTTCTTC.

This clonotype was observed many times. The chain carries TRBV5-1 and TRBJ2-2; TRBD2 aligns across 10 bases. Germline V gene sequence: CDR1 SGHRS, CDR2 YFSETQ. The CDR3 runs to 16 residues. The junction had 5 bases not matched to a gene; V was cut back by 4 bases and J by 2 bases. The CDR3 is CASSRSGGANTGELFF. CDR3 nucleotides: TGCGCCAGCAGCCGCAGCGGGGGGGCCAACACCGGGGAGCTGTTTTTT.

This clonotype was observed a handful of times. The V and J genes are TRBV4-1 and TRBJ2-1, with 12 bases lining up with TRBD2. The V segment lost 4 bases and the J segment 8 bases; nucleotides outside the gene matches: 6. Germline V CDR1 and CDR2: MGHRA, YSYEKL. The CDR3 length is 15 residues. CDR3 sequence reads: CASSLRTSGEDEQFF. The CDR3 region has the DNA TGCGCCAGCAGCCTCCGGACTAGCGGGGAGGATGAGCAGTTCTTC.

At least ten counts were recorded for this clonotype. This chain's CDR3 is CASRLLGETQYF. In nucleotides, the CDR3 is TGTGCCAGCAGACTCCTGGGAGAGACCCAGTACTTC. The chain couples TRBV12-3 or TRBV12-4 to TRBJ2-5; D unclear. V lost 6 bases, J lost 4 bases, and 9 bases lay in between. The CDR3 runs 12 residues.

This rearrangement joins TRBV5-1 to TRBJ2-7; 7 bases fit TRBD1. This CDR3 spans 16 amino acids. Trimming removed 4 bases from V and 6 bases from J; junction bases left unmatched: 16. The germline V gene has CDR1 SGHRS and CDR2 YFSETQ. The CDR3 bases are TGCGCCAGCAGCGCAGAGGGGGCTAGGGGTATTTCCGAGCAGTACTTC. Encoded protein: CASSAEGARGISEQYF. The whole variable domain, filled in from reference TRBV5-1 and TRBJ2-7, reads KAGVTQTPRYLIKTRGQQVTLSCSPISGHRSVSWYQQTPGQGLQFLFEYFSETQRNKGNFPGRFSGRQFSNSRSEMNVSTLELGDSALYLCASSAEGARGISEQYFGPGTRLTVT.

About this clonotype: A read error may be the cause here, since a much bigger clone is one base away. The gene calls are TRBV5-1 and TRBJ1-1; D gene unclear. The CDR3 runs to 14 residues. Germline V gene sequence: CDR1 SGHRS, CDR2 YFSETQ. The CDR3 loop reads CTSSLDSSNTEAFF. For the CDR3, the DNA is TGCACCAGCAGCTTGGACTCGTCGAACACTGAAGCTTTCTTT.

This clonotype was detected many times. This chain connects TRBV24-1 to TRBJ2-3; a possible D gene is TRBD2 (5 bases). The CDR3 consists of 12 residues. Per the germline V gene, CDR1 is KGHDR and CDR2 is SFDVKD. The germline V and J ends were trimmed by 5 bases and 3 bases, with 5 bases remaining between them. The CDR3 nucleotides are TGTGCCACCAGTGCGGGAACAGATACGCAGTATTTT. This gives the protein CATSAGTDTQYF.

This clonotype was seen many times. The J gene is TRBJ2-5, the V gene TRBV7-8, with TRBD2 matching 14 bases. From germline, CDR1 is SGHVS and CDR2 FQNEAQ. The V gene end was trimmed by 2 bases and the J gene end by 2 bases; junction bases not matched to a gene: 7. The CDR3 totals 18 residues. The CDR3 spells CASSLRLAGGPDQETQYF. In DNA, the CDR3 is TGTGCCAGCAGCTTAAGACTAGCGGGGGGGCCGGATCAAGAGACCCAGTACTTC. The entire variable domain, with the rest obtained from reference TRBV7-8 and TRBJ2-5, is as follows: GAGVSQSPRYKVAKRGQDVALRCDPISGHVSLFWYQQALGQGPEFLTYFQNEAQLDKSGLPSDRFFAERPEGSVSTLKIQRTQQEDSAVYLCASSLRLAGGPDQETQYFGPGTRLLVL.

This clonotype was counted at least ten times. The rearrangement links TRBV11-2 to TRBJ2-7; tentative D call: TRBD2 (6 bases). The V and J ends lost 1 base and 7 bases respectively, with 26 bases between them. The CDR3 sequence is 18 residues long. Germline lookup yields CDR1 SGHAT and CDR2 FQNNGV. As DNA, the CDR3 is TGTGCCAGCAGCTTAGGAAGGTCGGGGAGGATCCCCGTCGGTGAGCAGTACTTC. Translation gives CASSLGRSGRIPVGEQYF.

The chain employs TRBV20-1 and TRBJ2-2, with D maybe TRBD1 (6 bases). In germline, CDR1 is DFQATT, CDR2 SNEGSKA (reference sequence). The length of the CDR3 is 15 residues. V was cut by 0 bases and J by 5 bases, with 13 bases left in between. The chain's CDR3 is CSARDGAGDTGELFF. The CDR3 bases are TGCAGTGCTAGAGATGGGGCAGGGGATACCGGGGAGCTGTTTTTT.

In DNA form, the CDR3 reads TGTGCCAGCAGTTACTCGGGCAGTTCCCTCAATCTTTACGAGCAGTACTTC. Its translation is CASSYSGSSLNLYEQYF. V usage is TRBV6-5 and J usage is TRBJ2-7, with D uncertain. This CDR3 is built from 17 residues. The ends were cut back, 0 bases at V and 4 bases at J, with 19 bases in the middle. In germline, CDR1 is MNHEY, CDR2 SVGAGI.

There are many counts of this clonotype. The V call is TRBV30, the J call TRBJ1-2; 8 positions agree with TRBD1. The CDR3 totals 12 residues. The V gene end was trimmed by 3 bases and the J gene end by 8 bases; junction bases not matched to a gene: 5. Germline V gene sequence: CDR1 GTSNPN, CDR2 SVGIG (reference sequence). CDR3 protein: CAWRGTGGGYTF. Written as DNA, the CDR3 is TGTGCCTGGAGGGGGACAGGCGGGGGCTACACCTTC. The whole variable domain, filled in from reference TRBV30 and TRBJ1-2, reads SQTIHQWPATLVQPVGSPLSLECTVEGTSNPNLYWYRQAAGRGLQLLFYSVGIGQISSEVPQNLSASRPQDRQFILSSKKLLLSDSGFYLCAWRGTGGGYTFGSGTRLTVV.

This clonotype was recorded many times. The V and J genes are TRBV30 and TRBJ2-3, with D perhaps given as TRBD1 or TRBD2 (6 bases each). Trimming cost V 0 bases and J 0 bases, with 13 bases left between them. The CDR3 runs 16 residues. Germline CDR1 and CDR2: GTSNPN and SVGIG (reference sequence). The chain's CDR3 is CAWSVRGLASTDTQYF. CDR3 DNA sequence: TGTGCCTGGAGTGTACGGGGGCTCGCTAGCACAGATACGCAGTATTTT. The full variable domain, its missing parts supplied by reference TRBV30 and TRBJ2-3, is SQTIHQWPATLVQPVGSPLSLECTVEGTSNPNLYWYRQAAGRGLQLLFYSVGIGQISSEVPQNLSASRPQDRQFILSSKKLLLSDSGFYLCAWSVRGLASTDTQYFGPGTRLTVL.

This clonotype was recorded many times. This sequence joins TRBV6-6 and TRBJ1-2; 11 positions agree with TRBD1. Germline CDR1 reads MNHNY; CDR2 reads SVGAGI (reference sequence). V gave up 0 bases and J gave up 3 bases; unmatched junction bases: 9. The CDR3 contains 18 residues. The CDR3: CASSYSQPGTGGDYGYTF. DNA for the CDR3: TGTGCCAGCAGTTACTCCCAACCCGGGACAGGGGGTGACTATGGCTACACCTTC.

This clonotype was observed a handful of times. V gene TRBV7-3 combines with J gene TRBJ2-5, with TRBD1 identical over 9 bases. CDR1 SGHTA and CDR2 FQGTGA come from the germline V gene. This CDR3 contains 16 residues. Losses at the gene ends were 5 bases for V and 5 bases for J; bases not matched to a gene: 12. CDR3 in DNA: TGTGCCAGCAGCCTGACAGGGGGAGGGAATCTGGAGACCCAGTACTTC. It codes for CASSLTGGGNLETQYF.

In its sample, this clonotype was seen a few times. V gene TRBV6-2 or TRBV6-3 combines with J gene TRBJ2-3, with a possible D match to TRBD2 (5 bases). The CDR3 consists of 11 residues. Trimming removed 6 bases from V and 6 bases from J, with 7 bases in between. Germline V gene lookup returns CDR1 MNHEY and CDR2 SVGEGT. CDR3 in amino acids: CASRRADTQYF. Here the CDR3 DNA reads TGTGCCAGCAGGCGGGCTGATACGCAGTATTTT.

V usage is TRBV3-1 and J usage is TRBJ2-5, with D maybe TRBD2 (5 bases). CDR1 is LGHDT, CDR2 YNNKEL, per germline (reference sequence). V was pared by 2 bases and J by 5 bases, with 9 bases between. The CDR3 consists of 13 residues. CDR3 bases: TGTGCCAGCAGCCAACGGGGAAGTGAGACCCAGTACTTC. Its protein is CASSQRGSETQYF.

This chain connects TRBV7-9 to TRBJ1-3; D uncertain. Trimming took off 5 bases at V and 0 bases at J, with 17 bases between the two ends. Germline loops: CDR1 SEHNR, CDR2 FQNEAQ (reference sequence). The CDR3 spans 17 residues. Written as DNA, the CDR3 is TGTGCCAGCAGCCCTCGGACCGGCCGTACCTCTGGAAACACCATATATTTT. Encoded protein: CASSPRTGRTSGNTIYF.

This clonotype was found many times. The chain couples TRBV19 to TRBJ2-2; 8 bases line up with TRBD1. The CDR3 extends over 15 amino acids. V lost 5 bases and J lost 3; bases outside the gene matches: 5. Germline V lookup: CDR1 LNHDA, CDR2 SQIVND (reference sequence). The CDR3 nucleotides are TGTGCCAGTAGTGTCGCGACAGGGGACACCGGGGAGCTGTTTTTT. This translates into CASSVATGDTGELFF.

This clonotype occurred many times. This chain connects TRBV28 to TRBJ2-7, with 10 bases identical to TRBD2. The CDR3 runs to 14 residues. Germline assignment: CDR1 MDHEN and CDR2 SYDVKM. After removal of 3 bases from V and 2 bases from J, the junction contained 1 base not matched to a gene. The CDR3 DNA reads TGTGCCAGCAGTTTGACTAGCGGGCCCTACGAGCAGTACTTC. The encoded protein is CASSLTSGPYEQYF.

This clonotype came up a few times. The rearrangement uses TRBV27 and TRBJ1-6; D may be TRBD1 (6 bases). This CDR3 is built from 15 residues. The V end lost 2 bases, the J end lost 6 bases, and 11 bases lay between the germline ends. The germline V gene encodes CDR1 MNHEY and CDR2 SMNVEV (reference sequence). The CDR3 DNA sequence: TGTGCCAGCAGTTTAGGGACACCCCTTAATTCACCCCTCCACTTT. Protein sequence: CASSLGTPLNSPLHF.